Listed below are T cell receptor beta chains from one sample, sequenced in a study of OX40 agonist ivuxolimab in advanced cancers. Only in-frame clones appear in the TCRdb table, and some are missing; sequencing was by immunoSEQ multiplex PCR. This table holds about 83,000 clones, about 88% found once. This specimen was CD4+ or CD8+ T cells sorted from blood, taken in a trial of the OX40 agonist ivuxolimab. The receptor set was obtained from an adult with an advanced solid tumor such as melanoma, head and neck, liver or kidney cancer. CDR3s include the opening cysteine and the closing phenylalanine or tryptophan. A D gene is named only where the DNA matches it firmly. Size values are once, few and many counts, or a class for expanded clones, and some rows have none.

cdr3_nt	cdr3_aa	v_call	j_call	d_call	clone_size
TGTGCCAGCAGTGGAGGGGGCCCCAATCAGCCCCAGCATTTT	CASSGGGPNQPQHF	TRBV28	TRBJ1-5	TRBD1	few
TGCGCCAGCAGCCCTAGGGACAGCAACTATGGCTACACCTTC	CASSPRDSNYGYTF	TRBV5-1	TRBJ1-2	TRBD1	once
TGTGCCAGTAGTATCGTAGACAGCCAGCCCCAGCATTTT	CASSIVDSQPQHF	TRBV19	TRBJ1-5	-	few
TGTGCCAGCAGCTCACCGGGACGCAGGCAGAATGGCTACACCTTC	CASSSPGRRQNGYTF	TRBV7-2	TRBJ1-2	-	-
TGTGCCAGCAGTTCTACAGGGGGAGGCAATCAGCCCCAGCATTTT	CASSSTGGGNQPQHF	TRBV28	TRBJ1-5	TRBD1	-
TGTGCCAGCAGCTTAACGGGGAACAGGGAGGTGTCACCCCTCCACTTT	CASSLTGNREVSPLHF	TRBV7-3	TRBJ1-6	-	-
TGTGCCAGCAGCTTAGTGTCAAGGGCTGAAGCTTTCTTT	CASSLVSRAEAFF	TRBV11-1	TRBJ1-1	-	-
TGTGCCAGCAGTGGTAGCGGGGGCCCATATACGCAGTATTTT	CASSGSGGPYTQYF	TRBV2	TRBJ2-3	TRBD2	-
TGTGCCACTCGGGACCACGACGAGGCTGGCTACACCTTC	CATRDHDEAGYTF	TRBV10-3	TRBJ1-2	-	-
TGTGCCAGCAGTGAGGGGACAGGGACTAATTCACCCCTCCACTTT	CASSEGTGTNSPLHF	TRBV2	TRBJ1-6	TRBD1	-
TGTGCACCCCGACAGGGGGCTTTGTTGGGAACTGAAGCTTTCTTT	CAPRQGALLGTEAFF	TRBV7-7	TRBJ1-1	TRBD1	-
TGTGCCAGCAGCTTAGACCAGATCTACGAGCAGTACTTC	CASSLDQIYEQYF	TRBV11-2	TRBJ2-7	-	-
TGTGCCAGCAGACCAAACAGGTACCTTTCCTACGAGCAGTACTTC	CASRPNRYLSYEQYF	TRBV6-1	TRBJ2-7	-	-
TGTGCCAGCAGTAAACAGGGGGCCGGGAATTCACCCCTCCACTTT	CASSKQGAGNSPLHF	TRBV28	TRBJ1-6	TRBD1	-
TGTGCCAGCAGCTTGAGCTCGGACAGCAATGAAAAACTGTTTTTT	CASSLSSDSNEKLFF	TRBV5-4	TRBJ1-4	-	-
TGTGCCAGCAGCTTAGGGGGGCCGTCGAGCTCCTACAATGAGCAGTTCTTC	CASSLGGPSSSYNEQFF	TRBV5-4	TRBJ2-1	-	-
TGTGCCAGCAGCGTCCTAGCGGGGGGGTATGCAGATACGCAGTATTTT	CASSVLAGGYADTQYF	TRBV9	TRBJ2-3	TRBD2	-
TGTGCCAGTAGTATAGACCCGCGGGGACTAGCCCCCAGGCAAGGGGAGCTGTTTTTT	CASSIDPRGLAPRQGELFF	TRBV19	TRBJ2-2	TRBD2	-
TGTGCCAGCAGTTTATTCAGGGTCCGTAGCAATCAGCCCCAGCATTTT	CASSLFRVRSNQPQHF	TRBV28	TRBJ1-5	-	-
TGTGCCAGCAGTGAGATCTCCGGGATGAGGGGTCAGCCCCAGCATTTT	CASSEISGMRGQPQHF	TRBV2	TRBJ1-5	-	once
TGCGCCAGCAGCTTGGCTCGCACGACCAGCGGGGAGCTGTTTTTT	CASSLARTTSGELFF	TRBV5-1	TRBJ2-2	-	-
TGCACCAGCAGCGGTTATACGCAGTATTTT	CTSSGYTQYF	TRBV1	TRBJ2-3	-	-